This T cell receptor beta chain stems from a study of blood T cell repertoires in COVID-19 (dated by TCRdb to the early 2020s). In the study overall: For ImmuneRACE Cohort 3, a participant was defined as recovered based on two consecutive negative NP/OP PCR tests, clearance by a healthcare professional, or resolution of symptoms. The collaborator samples originated in the United States, Italy and Spain and spanned the acute and convalescent phases of COVID-19. The material from the prospective study consisted of cDNA or gDNA derived from T cells, B-cell-depleted T cells, or PBMCs. Subjects who had been exposed to COVID-19, were actively infected with it, or had recovered from it provided the deeply sampled blood TCRbeta repertoires that made up the dataset. The repertoires were released in a freely available public database intended as a resource for research on the immune response to SARS-CoV-2. The samples were drawn from the first 160 participants of the ongoing ImmuneRACE study and from more than 1,000 subjects provided by 6 global collaborators. Sample metadata almost always included a de-identified subject ID, COVID-19 status, age in years and sex. Where HLA class I and class II types were available, the types were taken from metadata supplied by the sample provider, not from assay-based typing. Overall study outcomes, separate from this receptor: How much clinical and demographic metadata was included differed by source and by participant, and the metadata was provided uncurated.

CDR1 and CDR2, per the germline V gene (reference sequence), are SEHNR and FQNEAQ. The CDR3 runs 13 residues from the cysteine to the phenylalanine. The retained sequence is limited to the CDR3, 39 bases, with the frame set at the first base. V is shortened by 4 bases, J by 3 bases, and the region joining them spans 9 bases. Points on this clone: Its recognized antigen is unknown. Per-base quality was not reported, and no clone a single base away is much larger than it.

Enrolling through a virtual design, the prospective study's participants ranged in age from about 18 to 100 years and lived across some 23 United States geographic areas. In the prospective study, participants were assigned to cohorts based on the clinical history participants reported in a screening survey and a study questionnaire. In the prospective study, whole blood, serum and a nasopharyngeal or oropharyngeal swab were collected from each participant by mobile phlebotomists. Over a roughly 2-month period, participants in the prospective study had the option of providing additional blood draws and questionnaires. Prospective study blood samples were shipped either frozen or at room temperature before DNA extraction. The immunoSEQ Assay, a bias-controlled multiplex PCR, was used to amplify TCRbeta CDR3 regions from genomic DNA. The original methods were these. Within the assay, amplification of reference gene primers was used to estimate how many nucleated cells each sample contained. To quantify the absolute abundance of each unique TCRbeta CDR3 rearrangement, sequence reads were collapsed and filtered. Productive Simpson clonality was computed per sample as the square root of Simpson's diversity index over productive rearrangements. What TCRdb holds here is the immuneACCESS table cut down to in-frame rearrangements. Part of the clones is not present; checked against another copy, under half of the missing clones reflect an unresolved V gene, and the others are unexplained. V, J and clone size derive from that table, while D and trimming were established from the DNA sequence. The sample contains roughly 200,000 clones, around nine tenths of them found a single time. The biggest ten clones account for 7% to 7.5% of the sample.

The chain uses TRBV7-9 and TRBJ1-1, with no reliable assignment of the D segment. The sequenced material came from PBMCs or T cells enriched from blood (not recorded which). The sequence came from a man aged 30 to 39 in a cohort exposed to, infected with or recovered from COVID-19 (not recorded which). CDR3 loop: CASSSRSDTEAFF. The DNA sequence is given as TGTGCCAGCAGCTCCCGTAGCGACACTGAAGCTTTCTTT. With the rest looked up from the reference TRBV7-9 and TRBJ1-1 genes rather than sequenced, the full variable domain is DTGVSQNPRHKITKRGQNVTFRCDPISEHNRLYWYRQTLGQGPEFLTYFQNEAQLEKSRLLSDRFSAERPKGSFSTLEIQRTEQGDSAMYLCASSSRSDTEAFFGQGTRLTVV.